The T cell receptor (beta chain) under discussion was sequenced for a study of technical replicates of blood from several donors. The junction had 8 bases not matched to a gene; V was cut back by 4 bases and J by 4 bases. The germline V gene has CDR1 SGHRS and CDR2 YFSETQ. The CDR3 contains 15 residues. Data came from immunoSEQ multiplex PCR; TCRdb stores just in-frame clones and leaves some out. The data hold tens of thousands of clones, with approximately 92% observed a single time. The genes are TRBV5-1 and TRBJ1-1; 9 bases line up with TRBD1. Input material: PBMCs. This clonotype was sampled from a human donor in good health. Some clones in this sample may be carry-over from other donors' samples. The CDR3 DNA reads TGCGCCAGCAGCCCCGGACAGGGGTGGGTCACTGAAGCTTTCTTT. Residues: CASSPGQGWVTEAFF. The full variable domain, completed using reference TRBV5-1 and TRBJ1-1, is KAGVTQTPRYLIKTRGQQVTLSCSPISGHRSVSWYQQTPGQGLQFLFEYFSETQRNKGNFPGRFSGRQFSNSRSEMNVSTLELGDSALYLCASSPGQGWVTEAFFGQGTRLTVV.